This T cell receptor beta chain is drawn from a study of T cells after yellow fever vaccination. This CDR3 region has 18 residues. Losses at the gene ends were 0 bases for V and 2 bases for J; bases not matched to a gene: 12. The germline V gene has CDR1 SGHTA and CDR2 FQGNSA. Overall study results and limits: Abundant clonotypes from the bulk population could contaminate FACS-sorted repertoires. Re-detected after boosting: most primary clones, 95% to 98% of CD4 and around 86% of CD8. A secondary response was less intense yet reached its peak sooner, at day 5 versus 15.

This clonotype was observed a handful of times. Its cognate antigen is unknown. TCR cDNA was made by 5'RACE template switching, adding a universal primer site and UMIs. TCRdb re-analysed the 5' RACE reads in MiXCR, keeping a single row per CDR3 protein. Here the sample spans a few hundred thousand distinct CDR3 sequences, roughly a sixth being singletons. The genes are TRBV7-2 and TRBJ2-7, with 8 positions matching TRBD2. The sequencing used PBMCs, collected 5 days after the first yellow fever vaccination. This sequence originates from a man between 18 and 35 years old who received the YFV17D yellow fever vaccine. The CDR3 sequence is CASSLAGFERGRPYEQYF. CDR3 coding DNA: TGTGCCAGCAGCTTAGCGGGGTTCGAGCGGGGGCGCCCCTACGAGCAGTACTTC.